Listed here is a single TCR beta chain. The CDR3 sequence is 17 residues long. Trimming cost V 1 base and J 6 bases; bases outside gene matches: 15. Germline CDR1 and CDR2: KGHSH and LQKENI. These data originate in a study of blood T cell repertoires in COVID-19. The overall study: The cDNA or gDNA used as material had been derived from T cells, B-cell-depleted T cells, or PBMCs.

The assay was immunoSEQ multiplex PCR, and TCRdb's table has in-frame clones only and misses some. Here the sample spans about 99,000 clones, around 88% being singletons. Enrolled during active infection, Seattle patients were then followed longitudinally. Sequencing input: peripheral blood. The rearrangement uses TRBV18 and TRBJ2-7, with 7 bases fitting TRBD1. This receptor was identified in a man aged 50 to 59 with COVID-19, enrolled during active disease. The CDR3 nucleotides read TGTGCCAGCTCACCACGGCCCCTGACAGGGACCCCCGGCGAGCAGTACTTC. Translating it yields CASSPRPLTGTPGEQYF.